This T cell receptor (beta chain) was obtained from a study of blood T cells in healthy people across ages. With a J-beta primer mix and a sample-barcoded 5' primer, a second PCR ran about 7 to 12 cycles. MiXCR, applied by TCRdb to the 5' RACE reads, yields one record per CDR3 protein. This table holds some 700,000 distinct CDR3 sequences, roughly 47% found once. The sequenced sample was blood. This TCR derives from a woman aged 55-75 years in good health.

The CDR3 loop reads CASSLDRFNQPQHF. The CDR3 DNA is TGTGCCAGCAGTCTAGACAGGTTCAATCAGCCCCAGCATTTT. The chain is built from TRBV27 and TRBJ1-5; D is possibly TRBD1 (6 bases). The V gene lost 5 bases and the J gene lost 3 bases, with 11 bases spanning the gap. Germline CDR1 reads MNHEY; CDR2 reads SMNVEV (reference sequence). CDR3 length: 14 amino acids.